This TCR beta chain was captured by sequencing in a study of metastatic and nonmetastatic thyroid tumors. Whole-study context: Comparison of repertoires was carried out across blood and tumor or nodule tissue from malignant and benign thyroid patients.

In its sample, this clone was seen many times. Source study methods: A distant-metastasis classifier for papillary thyroid cancer was built using CDR3 differences across clinicopathological groups. TCRdb recomputed clones from the PCR reads via MiXCR. The V and J calls and clone size come from TCRdb's table, not from the authors' own analysis. The sample yields more than 15,000 clones, around a quarter seen once. Patients were all untreated before their thyroid surgery. The TCR originated in a female donor with papillary thyroid cancer or a benign thyroid nodule (not recorded which). Some clones in this sample may be carry-over from other donors' samples. Sequenced material: blood.

CDR3 DNA sequence: TGTGCCAGCAGCTTAGGGACAGGGTCTGTGCGAGCTTTCTTT. Its protein is CASSLGTGSVRAFF. The chain is built from TRBV7-2 and TRBJ1-1; 8 nucleotides align to TRBD1. The ends lost 1 base at V and 10 bases at J; junction bases unmatched: 8. The CDR3 loop spans 14 amino acids. The germline gives CDR1 SGHTA, CDR2 FQGNSA.